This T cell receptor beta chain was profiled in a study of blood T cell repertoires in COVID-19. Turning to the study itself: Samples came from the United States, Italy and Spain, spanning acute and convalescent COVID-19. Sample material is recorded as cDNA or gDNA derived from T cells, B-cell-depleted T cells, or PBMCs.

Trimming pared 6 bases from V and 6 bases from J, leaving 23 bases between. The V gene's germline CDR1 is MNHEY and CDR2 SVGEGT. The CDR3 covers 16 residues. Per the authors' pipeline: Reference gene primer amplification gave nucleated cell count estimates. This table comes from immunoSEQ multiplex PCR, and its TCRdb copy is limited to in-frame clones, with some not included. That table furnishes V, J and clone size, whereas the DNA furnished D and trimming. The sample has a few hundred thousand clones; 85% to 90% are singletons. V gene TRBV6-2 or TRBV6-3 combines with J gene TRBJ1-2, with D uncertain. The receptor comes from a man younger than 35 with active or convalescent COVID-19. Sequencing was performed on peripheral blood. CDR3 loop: CASSPPGTQTANGYTF. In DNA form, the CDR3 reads TGTGCCAGCAGCCCTCCGGGAACCCAAACCGCCAATGGCTACACCTTC.